This T cell receptor (beta chain) was recovered during a study of a mutant IDH1 vaccine in newly diagnosed glioma. In regard to this clone: Its antigen is still unknown.

The V gene end was trimmed by 4 bases and the J gene end by 5 bases; junction bases not matched to a gene: 0. The germline CDR1 and CDR2 sequences are MNHNS and SASEGT. This CDR3 contains 13 residues. Time point of the sample: week 47, end of study. Vaccinated patients received 300 ug of mutant IDH1 20-mer peptide per dose, with topical imiquimod. Some clones are missing from TCRdb's copy, which holds only in-frame ones; the method was immunoSEQ multiplex PCR. The sample includes fewer than 95,000 clones, roughly 77% of them seen just once. This chain uses TRBV6-1 with TRBJ2-4, with 9 bases fitting TRBD1. The sample here was PBMCs, taken from a glioma patient whose treatment included an IDH1 peptide vaccine. The origin of this receptor is a man aged 35 to 55 with glioma. The CDR3 coding sequence is TGTGCCAGCAGTGGGACAGGGGAAAACATTCAGTACTTC. It codes for CASSGTGENIQYF.